The 22 T cell receptor beta chains given below trace back to one sample, sequenced in a study of blood T cell repertoires in COVID-19. Using immunoSEQ multiplex PCR, the repertoire was profiled, and TCRdb retains in-frame clones only, with some absent. The profile shows about 45,000 clones, about 87% of them singletons. Input material: peripheral blood. The receptors were gathered from a human donor in a cohort sampled during active COVID-19.

J is TRBJ2-5 and V is TRBV18, with D perhaps matching TRBD1 (6 bases). The CDR3 extends over 14 amino acids. V lost 2 bases, J lost 4 bases, and 11 bases lay in between. Germline V gene data show CDR1 as KGHSH and CDR2 as LQKENI. This chain's CDR3 is CASSPAGAGETQYF. The DNA of the CDR3 is TGTGCCAGCTCACCAGCAGGGGCTGGAGAGACCCAGTACTTC.

The chain links TRBV6-5 to TRBJ1-3; D ambiguous. The CDR3 length is 15 residues. Trimming removed 6 bases at V and 9 bases at J, with 21 bases between. Germline CDR1 and CDR2: MNHEY and SVGAGI. The CDR3 bases are TGTGCCAGCAGGGAGGTCACGAAAACCTTCCGCACCATATATTTT. It yields the protein CASREVTKTFRTIYF.

This chain links TRBV4-1 with TRBJ1-1; 10 bases agree with TRBD1. This CDR3 is built from 16 residues. V shed 2 bases and J 5 bases; nucleotides not matched to a gene: 8. Germline CDR1 MGHRA, CDR2 YSYEKL. The CDR3 reads CASSQFPGQGWTEAFF. CDR3 nucleotide sequence: TGCGCCAGCAGCCAATTTCCGGGACAGGGGTGGACTGAAGCTTTCTTT.

The CDR3 reads CASSLGTGREQYF. CDR3 DNA sequence: TGTGCCAGCAGCCTTGGGACAGGGCGCGAGCAGTACTTC. The genes are TRBV3-1 (or the pseudogene TRBV3-2) and TRBJ2-7, with 9 bases that match TRBD1. Germline-derived CDR1 and CDR2 are LGHDT and YNNKEL (reference sequence). This CDR3 contains 13 residues. Trimming removed 4 bases from V and 6 bases from J; junction bases left unmatched: 4.

The chain links TRBV11-2 to TRBJ2-5; 12 bases agree with TRBD2. Germline CDR1 SGHAT, CDR2 FQNNGV. Trimming removed 2 bases from V and 5 bases from J; junction bases left unmatched: 9. The CDR3 loop spans 17 amino acids. The CDR3 here is CASSLRLAGVKGETQYF. The CDR3 DNA follows: TGTGCCAGCAGCTTAAGACTAGCGGGAGTCAAGGGTGAGACCCAGTACTTC.

The chain has TRBV28 and TRBJ1-1, with unresolved D. This CDR3 contains 12 residues. V lost 4 bases and J 5 bases, leaving 8 bases between the germline ends. Germline CDR1 reads MDHEN; CDR2 reads SYDVKM. The CDR3 reads CASSSGGTEAFF. CDR3 sequence (DNA): TGTGCCAGCAGTTCGGGTGGGACTGAAGCTTTCTTT.

V usage is TRBV7-9 and J usage is TRBJ2-5; D uncertain. The V and J ends lost 5 bases and 3 bases respectively, with 4 bases between them. Germline CDR1 reads SEHNR; CDR2 reads FQNEAQ (reference sequence). The CDR3 length is 11 residues. CDR3 in amino acids: CASSREETQYF. CDR3 bases: TGTGCCAGCAGCCGAGAAGAGACCCAGTACTTC.

This clone was observed once. The chain uses TRBV7-9 and TRBJ1-1; a weak D match, TRBD1 (6 bases). Germline CDR1 is SEHNR and CDR2 is FQNEAQ (reference sequence). This CDR3 is built from 15 residues. V was shortened by 3 bases and J by 1 base, with 12 bases between the two germline ends. Here the CDR3 DNA reads TGTGCCAGCAGCTTGAGGGGGACGGAGAACACTGAAGCTTTCTTT. It translates to CASSLRGTENTEAFF.

V gene TRBV5-1 combines with J gene TRBJ1-1; D gene unclear. Per germline, CDR1 SGHRS and CDR2 YFSETQ. This CDR3 has 12 residues. Trimming shortened V by 5 bases and J by 5 bases, and 10 bases separated the two germline ends. In DNA, the CDR3 is TGCGCCAGCAGGCTTGGAGGGACTGAAGCTTTCTTT. It yields the protein CASRLGGTEAFF.

The chain recombines TRBV9 with TRBJ2-7, with D possibly TRBD2 on 5 matching bases. The length of the CDR3 is 14 residues. The V end was cut by 3 bases, the J end by 3 bases, with 13 bases between. Germline CDR1 and CDR2: SGDLS and YYNGEE. The CDR3: CASSGGGQYYEQYF. CDR3 nucleotide sequence: TGTGCCAGCAGCGGAGGAGGCCAGTACTACGAGCAGTACTTC.

The V call is TRBV5-4, the J call TRBJ2-3; 7 nucleotides match TRBD1. The CDR3 sequence is 14 residues long. Germline CDR1 is SGHNT and CDR2 is YYREEE (reference sequence). With V trimmed by 4 bases and J by 5 bases, 7 bases remained unmatched. DNA for the CDR3: TGTGCCAGCAGCCAAGACAGGGCTAGAGATACGCAGTATTTT. Protein: CASSQDRARDTQYF.

The rearrangement uses TRBV7-2 and TRBJ1-1; D unresolved. CDR1 SGHTA and CDR2 FQGNSA come from the germline V gene. CDR3 size: 14 residues. Trimming removed 2 bases at V and 2 bases at J, with 9 bases between. CDR3 DNA sequence: TGTGCCAGCAGCTTAAGAGGCCTTAACACTGAAGCTTTCTTT. Residues: CASSLRGLNTEAFF.

The rearrangement uses TRBV19 and TRBJ1-1; perhaps TRBD1 as D (5 bases). Germline V CDR1 and CDR2: LNHDA, SQIVND (reference sequence). The V end was cut by 9 bases, the J end by 1 base, with 12 bases between. The CDR3 extends over 13 amino acids. The CDR3 loop is CASQRGRNTEAFF. CDR3 nucleotides: TGTGCCAGCCAAAGGGGCAGGAACACTGAAGCTTTCTTT.

The CDR3 is CASSQDPGTGFGELFF. The DNA of the CDR3 is TGCGCCAGCAGCCAAGACCCCGGGACAGGGTTCGGGGAGCTGTTTTTT. V is TRBV4-3 and J is TRBJ2-2, with 9 nucleotides matching TRBD1. The CDR3 sequence is 16 residues long. V lost 0 bases, J lost 7 bases, and 6 bases stayed unmatched. Germline CDR1 LGHNA, CDR2 YSLEER.

The rearrangement uses TRBV20-1 and TRBJ2-3; 11 bases fit TRBD2. V lost 3 bases and J lost 5; bases outside the gene matches: 13. The CDR3 extends over 17 amino acids. Germline CDR1 DFQATT, CDR2 SNEGSKA (reference sequence). The CDR3 DNA reads TGCAGTGCTAGTCGCGGCCTTCTAGCGGGGGGCGGAGATACGCAGTATTTT. Its translation is CSASRGLLAGGGDTQYF.

This clone was picked up one time. This chain links TRBV9 with TRBJ2-7; D is possibly TRBD1 (6 bases). Germline CDR1 is SGDLS and CDR2 is YYNGEE. Trimming cost V 4 bases and J 2 bases, with 13 bases left between them. The CDR3 is 14 residues long. The chain's CDR3 is CASSPAGDTYEQYF. The CDR3, as DNA: TGTGCCAGCAGCCCCGCAGGGGATACCTACGAGCAGTACTTC.

The chain combines TRBV14 with TRBJ2-1; D call uncertain. Germline assignment: CDR1 SGHDN and CDR2 FVKESK. Trimming removed 1 base at V and 7 bases at J, with 5 bases between. This CDR3 spans 12 amino acids. In DNA, the CDR3 is TGTGCCAGCAGCCAAGTCGGTAATGAGCAGTTCTTC. Translated: CASSQVGNEQFF.

In this sample, this clone turned up once. The chain couples TRBV29-1 to TRBJ2-6; no clear D. Trimming shortened V by 7 bases and J by 0 bases, and 16 bases separated the two germline ends. The CDR3 sequence is 16 residues long. Germline CDR1 reads SQVTM; CDR2 reads ANQGSEA. In nucleotides, the CDR3 is TGCAGCGCTCACTTCCGACACGACTCTGGGGCCAACGTCCTGACTTTC. Translating it yields CSAHFRHDSGANVLTF.

This clone was found a few times. The chain carries TRBV20-1 and TRBJ1-5; no definite D call. Germline V gene data show CDR1 as DFQATT and CDR2 as SNEGSKA (reference sequence). The ends were cut back, 3 bases at V and 3 bases at J, with 15 bases in the middle. The CDR3 is 15 residues long. CDR3 sequence (DNA): TGCAGTGCTAGTGTGGTCGGACGGGACAATCAGCCCCAGCATTTT. The encoded protein is CSASVVGRDNQPQHF.

The rearrangement joins TRBV20-1 to TRBJ2-1; D is unresolved. Trimming removed 3 bases at V and 9 bases at J, with 9 bases between. The CDR3 contains 11 residues. CDR1 is DFQATT, CDR2 SNEGSKA, per germline (reference sequence). In nucleotides, the CDR3 is TGCAGTGCTAGCCCCAGAAGTGAGCAGTTCTTC. Translation: CSASPRSEQFF.

This rearrangement joins TRBV19 to TRBJ2-2, with TRBD2 identical over 8 bases. In germline, CDR1 is LNHDA, CDR2 SQIVND (reference sequence). The CDR3 spans 17 residues. The J segment lost 1 base and the V segment lost 2 bases, leaving 6 bases of the junction unmatched. The CDR3 DNA reads TGTGCCAGTAGTATAAGGGCGGGAGGACTGAACACCGGGGAGCTGTTTTTT. It encodes CASSIRAGGLNTGELFF.

The chain joins TRBV2 to TRBJ1-1, with 7 bases that match TRBD1. This CDR3 region has 13 residues. Germline-derived CDR1 and CDR2 are SNHLY and FYNNEI. The V segment lost 5 bases and the J segment 4 bases; nucleotides outside the gene matches: 4. The CDR3 region is CASSRQGSTEAFF. CDR3 coding DNA: TGTGCCAGCAGTAGACAGGGTAGCACTGAAGCTTTCTTT.